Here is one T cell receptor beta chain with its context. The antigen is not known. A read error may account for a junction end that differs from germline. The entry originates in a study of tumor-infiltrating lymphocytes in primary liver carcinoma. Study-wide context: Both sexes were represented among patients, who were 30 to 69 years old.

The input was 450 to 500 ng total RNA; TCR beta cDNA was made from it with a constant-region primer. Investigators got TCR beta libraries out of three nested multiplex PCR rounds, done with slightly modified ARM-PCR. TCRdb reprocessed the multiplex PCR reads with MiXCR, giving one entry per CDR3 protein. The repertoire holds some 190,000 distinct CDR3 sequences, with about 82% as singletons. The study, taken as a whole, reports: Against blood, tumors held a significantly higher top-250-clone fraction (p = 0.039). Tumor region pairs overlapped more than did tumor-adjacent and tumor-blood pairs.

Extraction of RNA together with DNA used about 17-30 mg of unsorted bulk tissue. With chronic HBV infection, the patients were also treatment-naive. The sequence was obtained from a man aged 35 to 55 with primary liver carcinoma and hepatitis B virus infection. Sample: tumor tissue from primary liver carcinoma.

The CDR3 sequence: CASSRRSTWNTDTHYF. CDR3 DNA: TGTGCTAGCAGCAGAAGAAGTACATGGAACACAGATACGCATTATTTT. This chain connects TRBV11-2 to TRBJ2-3; D is unresolved. Germline V lookup: CDR1 SGHAT, CDR2 FQNNGV. There are 16 residues in the CDR3. The whole variable domain, filled in from reference TRBV11-2 and TRBJ2-3, reads EAGVAQSPRYKIIEKRQSVAFWCNPISGHATLYWYQQILGQGPKLLIQFQNNGVVDDSQLPKDRFSAERLKGVDSTLKIQPAKLEDSAVYLCASSRRSTWNTDTHYFGPGTRLTVL.